Presented here are 29 T cell receptor beta chains from one specimen sequenced in a study of T cell repertoires in cytomegalovirus infection. TCRdb reprocessed the reads with MiXCR, giving one entry per CDR3 protein. The data show approximately 180,000 distinct CDR3 sequences, approximately 9.7% seen once. Sequencing was carried out using PBMCs. The receptors originated from a human donor in good health (CMV status not recorded). Some clones in this sample may be carry-over from other donors' samples.

This clonotype was detected only a few times. The rearrangement joins TRBV6-2 or TRBV6-3 to TRBJ1-2; unclear D gene. From germline, CDR1 is MNHEY and CDR2 SVGEGT. Trimming took 0 bases from V and 4 from J, leaving 12 bases between them. The length of the CDR3 is 15 residues. CDR3 sequence: CASSYSGESVYGYTF. The CDR3 nucleotides read TGTGCCAGCAGTTACTCCGGGGAATCGGTCTATGGCTACACCTTC.

Comment on this clonotype: A read error may explain this, as a much larger clone is one base away. The CDR3 carries no conserved terminal phenylalanine or tryptophan, so it likely arises from a read error. The chain employs TRBV19 and TRBJ2-1; a possible D gene is TRBD2 (6 bases). The V end lost 3 bases, the J end lost 9 bases, and 15 bases lay between the germline ends. The germline V gene encodes CDR1 LNHDA and CDR2 SQIVND (reference sequence). This CDR3 comprises 14 residues. The CDR3 sequence: CASSIGGTSGEQFL. The CDR3 coding sequence is TGTGCCAGTAGTATCGGCGGGACCTCGGGTGAGCAGTTCCTC.

This clonotype appeared many times. The gene calls are TRBV7-3 and TRBJ2-1; 7 bases map to TRBD2. V gave up 0 bases and J gave up 4 bases; unmatched junction bases: 0. The CDR3 runs to 14 residues. Germline V gives CDR1 SGHTA, CDR2 FQGTGA. The CDR3 region has the DNA TGTGCCAGCAGCTTAACAGCGGGATACAATGAGCAGTTCTTC. Amino acids: CASSLTAGYNEQFF.

There are a few counts of this clonotype. The J gene is TRBJ2-2, the V gene TRBV20-1; either TRBD1 or TRBD2 may fit D (5 bases each). The V end was cut by 2 bases, the J end by 1 base, with 17 bases between. Germline assignment: CDR1 DFQATT and CDR2 SNEGSKA (reference sequence). This CDR3 is built from 17 residues. The CDR3 loop reads CSARPGRGRKNTGELFF. CDR3 nucleotides: TGCAGTGCTAGACCAGGACGGGGACGGAAGAACACCGGGGAGCTGTTTTTT.

This clonotype occurred a few times. V gene TRBV29-1 combines with J gene TRBJ1-1; 9 bases are shared with TRBD1. From germline, CDR1 is SQVTM and CDR2 ANQGSEA. This CDR3 spans 14 amino acids. After removal of 7 bases from V and 3 bases from J, the junction contained 9 bases not matched to a gene. CDR3 sequence (DNA): TGCAGCGCAACCCACAGGGGGCGCTACACTGAAGCTTTCTTT. Protein sequence: CSATHRGRYTEAFF.

The genes are TRBV2 and TRBJ1-1, with D perhaps TRBD1 (6 bases). V lost 2 bases, J lost 0 bases, and 16 bases lay in between. The CDR3 totals 17 residues. CDR1 is SNHLY and CDR2 is FYNNEI in the germline V gene. CDR3 protein: CASSEPIKTGLNTEAFF. CDR3 DNA: TGTGCCAGCAGTGAACCCATAAAGACAGGCTTGAACACTGAAGCTTTCTTT.

This clonotype was detected a few times. The CDR3 region is CSASVGRVDYEQYF. The DNA of the CDR3 is TGCAGTGCTAGCGTCGGTAGGGTGGACTACGAGCAGTACTTC. This chain links TRBV20-1 with TRBJ2-7; D unresolved. V lost 3 bases and J 3 bases, leaving 15 bases between the germline ends. The CDR3 spans 14 residues. Germline CDR1 reads DFQATT; CDR2 reads SNEGSKA (reference sequence).

As concerns this clonotype: A read error may explain this, as a much larger clone is one base away. V gene TRBV19 combines with J gene TRBJ1-5; 8 bases fit TRBD1. Germline CDR1 LNHDA, CDR2 SQIVND (reference sequence). CDR3 length: 16 amino acids. With 5 bases clipped from V and 8 bases from J, the junction kept 14 bases outside the gene matches. The CDR3 sequence is CASSSPQDRVYEPQHF. The CDR3 nucleotides are TGTGCCAGTAGTTCTCCCCAGGACAGGGTATATGAGCCCCAGCATTTT.

The chain has TRBV5-6 and TRBJ2-7; D gene ambiguous. V dropped 1 base and J dropped 6 bases, with 17 bases sitting between them. The germline gives CDR1 SGHDT, CDR2 YYEEEE. This CDR3 spans 15 amino acids. The CDR3 is CASSLKFGMGGEQYF. In DNA, the CDR3 is TGTGCCAGCAGCTTGAAGTTTGGGATGGGCGGCGAGCAGTACTTC.

This clonotype was detected a few times. The V gene is TRBV20-1, the J gene TRBJ2-5; TRBD2 matches 11 bases. Germline CDR1 DFQATT, CDR2 SNEGSKA (reference sequence). This CDR3 comprises 15 residues. Unmatched junction bases numbered 7, after V lost 3 bases and J lost 4 bases. CDR3 bases: TGCAGTGCTAGTCCACTAGCGGGAGATGTAGAGACCCAGTACTTC. Its protein is CSASPLAGDVETQYF.

The CDR3 nucleotides are TGTGCCAGCAGCCCACTAGAGCAGCGCTGGGCCATGAACACTGAAGCTTTCTTT. The encoded protein is CASSPLEQRWAMNTEAFF. The chain carries TRBV14 and TRBJ1-1; D call uncertain. Trimming pared 4 bases from V and 0 bases from J, leaving 21 bases between. The CDR3 contains 18 residues. CDR1 SGHDN and CDR2 FVKESK come from the germline V gene.

The table lists this clonotype with many counts. This sequence joins TRBV12-3 or TRBV12-4 and TRBJ1-4; D might be TRBD1 (5 bases). The CDR3 length is 11 residues. V was shortened by 3 bases and J by 13 bases, with 9 bases between the two germline ends. CDR3 nucleotides: TGTGCCAGCAGTTTGGGACGCACACTGTTTTTT. It specifies CASSLGRTLFF.

This clonotype was recorded many times. J is TRBJ2-1 and V is TRBV19; 7 bases are shared with TRBD2. Germline assignment: CDR1 LNHDA and CDR2 SQIVND (reference sequence). The length of the CDR3 is 13 residues. Trimming cost V 5 bases and J 4 bases; bases outside gene matches: 2. The DNA for the CDR3 is TGTGCCAGTAGTGGCGGGGGATACAATGAGCAGTTCTTC. Residues: CASSGGGYNEQFF.

In this sample, this clonotype turned up a few times. V usage is TRBV7-2 and J usage is TRBJ2-7; 10 bases agree with TRBD2. V lost 1 base and J lost 3; bases outside the gene matches: 3. CDR3 length equals 15 residues. Germline loops: CDR1 SGHTA, CDR2 FQGNSA. The CDR3 region has the DNA TGTGCCAGCAGCTTAGGCCAGCGGGGGGGCTACGAGCAGTACTTC. Amino acids: CASSLGQRGGYEQYF. The whole variable domain, remainder taken from reference TRBV7-2 and TRBJ2-7, is GAGVSQSPSNKVTEKGKDVELRCDPISGHTALYWYRQSLGQGLEFLIYFQGNSAPDKSGLPSDRFSAERTGGSVSTLTIQRTQQEDSAVYLCASSLGQRGGYEQYFGPGTRLTVT.

V gene TRBV28 combines with J gene TRBJ1-4, with D possibly TRBD1 on 5 matching bases. CDR3 size: 12 residues. Trimming left V 3 bases short and J 10 bases short, with 9 bases between. Germline CDR1 MDHEN, CDR2 SYDVKM. DNA of the CDR3: TGTGCCAGCAGTTTGGGGACTGTAAAACTGTTTTTT. It specifies CASSLGTVKLFF.

At least ten counts were recorded for this clonotype. This rearrangement joins TRBV6-2 or TRBV6-3 to TRBJ2-7, with D perhaps being TRBD1 or TRBD2 (5 bases each). Germline CDR1 reads MNHEY; CDR2 reads SVGEGT. The V and J ends lost 10 bases and 2 bases respectively, with 18 bases between them. CDR3 length: 14 residues. For the CDR3, the DNA is TGTGCCATCTCTCCCGGGACCGAGGCCTACGAGCAGTACTTC. Amino acids: CAISPGTEAYEQYF.

This clonotype was recorded many times. The J gene is TRBJ1-2, the V gene TRBV7-8; 7 bases align to TRBD1. CDR1 is SGHVS, CDR2 FQNEAQ, per germline. This CDR3 has 15 residues. Trimming at V came to 4 bases and at J to 7 bases, leaving 12 bases not matched to a gene. CDR3 residues: CASSSEGDSLFGYTF. CDR3 sequence (DNA): TGTGCCAGCAGCTCAGAGGGGGACAGCCTCTTTGGCTACACCTTC.

This clonotype was seen ten or more times. The V and J genes are TRBV7-2 and TRBJ2-5; no clear D gene. The V end lost 5 bases, the J end lost 9 bases, and 22 bases lay between the germline ends. The CDR3 covers 15 residues. Germline V gives CDR1 SGHTA, CDR2 FQGNSA. This chain's CDR3 is CASSPSADGSWAQYF. CDR3 DNA: TGTGCCAGCAGCCCGAGCGCGGACGGTTCTTGGGCCCAGTACTTC.

The rearrangement links TRBV28 to TRBJ2-2; 13 bases fit TRBD2. Germline CDR1 and CDR2: MDHEN and SYDVKM. J gave up 8 bases and V 4 bases, and 10 bases lay outside the gene matches. The CDR3 consists of 17 residues. CDR3 nucleotides: TGTGCCAGCAGTTCCACCCCACTAGCGGGGGGGTCGGGGGAGCTGTTTTTT. Amino acids: CASSSTPLAGGSGELFF.

This clonotype was observed at least ten times. DNA of the CDR3: TGTGCCAGCAGCTGGGGGGGTGGTCAGCCCCAGCATTTT. The encoded protein is CASSWGGGQPQHF. The chain recombines TRBV7-8 with TRBJ1-5, with D possibly TRBD1 on 5 matching bases. Germline V lookup: CDR1 SGHVS, CDR2 FQNEAQ. Trimming stripped 4 bases from V and 6 bases from J, with 10 bases between. The CDR3 is 13 residues long.

This CDR3 is CASSTRTSDNQETQYF. In nucleotides, the CDR3 is TGTGCCAGCAGCACTAGGACTAGCGATAACCAAGAGACCCAGTACTTC. This chain joins TRBV12-3 or TRBV12-4 and TRBJ2-5; 9 bases line up with TRBD2. The CDR3 spans 16 residues. The V segment lost 6 bases and the J segment 0 bases; nucleotides outside the gene matches: 8.

The sample holds many counts of this clonotype. The chain links TRBV7-2 to TRBJ2-7; D might be TRBD1 or TRBD2, each matching 5 bases. The V end was cut by 1 base, the J end by 4 bases, with 14 bases between. The CDR3 totals 15 residues. Germline V gene sequence: CDR1 SGHTA, CDR2 FQGNSA. CDR3 nucleotide sequence: TGTGCCAGCAGCTTAGGTATCGGGGCCTTGTACGAGCAGTACTTC. Amino acids: CASSLGIGALYEQYF.

The chain links TRBV27 to TRBJ1-5; 12 bases map to TRBD1. CDR3 length: 16 amino acids. Trimming removed 2 bases from V and 6 bases from J; junction bases left unmatched: 5. CDR1 MNHEY and CDR2 SMNVEV come from the germline V gene (reference sequence). The CDR3 region is CASSLGGTGGGQPQHF. The DNA of the CDR3 is TGTGCCAGCAGTTTAGGGGGGACAGGGGGCGGTCAGCCCCAGCATTTT.

The sample holds a few counts of this clonotype. The chain couples TRBV11-2 to TRBJ2-2; 9 nucleotides align to TRBD2. The J segment lost 6 bases and the V segment lost 5 bases, leaving 4 bases of the junction unmatched. The CDR3 is made up of 14 amino acids. Germline V gene data show CDR1 as SGHAT and CDR2 as FQNNGV. The CDR3 is CASSPRLAAGELFF. The DNA of the CDR3 is TGTGCCAGCAGCCCCCGACTAGCGGCCGGGGAGCTGTTTTTT.

This clonotype showed up just a few times. V and J are TRBV5-6 and TRBJ2-2; D unclear. The ends were cut back, 4 bases at V and 0 bases at J, with 7 bases in the middle. Germline values: CDR1 SGHDT, CDR2 YYEEEE. The CDR3 totals 14 residues. The CDR3 region has the DNA TGTGCCAGCAGCCTGGAGCCGAACACCGGGGAGCTGTTTTTT. It specifies CASSLEPNTGELFF. Full variable domain (rest looked up from reference TRBV5-6 and TRBJ2-2): DAGVTQSPTHLIKTRGQQVTLRCSPKSGHDTVSWYQQALGQGPQFIFQYYEEEERQRGNFPDRFSGHQFPNYSSELNVNALLLGDSALYLCASSLEPNTGELFFGEGSRLTVL.

This clonotype came up a few times. The V call is TRBV19, the J call TRBJ1-6, with a possible D match to TRBD1 (5 bases). The CDR3 totals 15 residues. V shed 9 bases and J shed 7 bases, with 19 bases lying between them. CDR1 is LNHDA and CDR2 is SQIVND in the germline V gene (reference sequence). CDR3 residues: CASSDGAKGNSPLHF. The DNA of the CDR3 is TGTGCCAGCAGTGATGGGGCAAAAGGCAATTCACCCCTCCACTTT.

This clonotype showed up many times. The chain uses TRBV6-2 or TRBV6-3 and TRBJ1-5, with D perhaps matching TRBD1 (5 bases). Germline V CDR1 and CDR2: MNHEY, SVGEGT. CDR3 length equals 11 residues. V was pared by 5 bases and J by 11 bases, with 10 bases between. The DNA for the CDR3 is TGTGCCAGCAGTCAGGGATGGACCCAGCATTTT. Amino acid sequence: CASSQGWTQHF.

This clonotype has ten or more counts. CDR3 amino acids: CASSSEQGPHGYTF. The DNA for the CDR3 is TGTGCCAGCAGCTCAGAACAGGGTCCGCATGGCTACACCTTC. The chain employs TRBV7-8 and TRBJ1-2; a weak D match, TRBD1 (6 bases). The V gene lost 4 bases and the J gene lost 6 bases, with 15 bases spanning the gap. The CDR3 spans 14 residues. Germline values: CDR1 SGHVS, CDR2 FQNEAQ.

There are many counts of this clonotype. The chain employs TRBV7-2 and TRBJ1-4, with D perhaps TRBD1 (6 bases). The CDR3 has 15 residues. Germline V CDR1 and CDR2: SGHTA, FQGNSA. Deletions cut 5 bases from V and 8 bases from J, with 18 bases between. CDR3 in DNA: TGTGCCAGCAGCAAGCGTCCAGGGGAAGGGGAAAAACTGTTTTTT. As protein: CASSKRPGEGEKLFF.